This T cell receptor beta chain was obtained from a study of control samples from healthy donors and cancer patients. Trimming cost V 4 bases and J 1 base; bases outside gene matches: 4. The CDR3 contains 15 residues. CDR1 ENHRY and CDR2 SYGVKD come from the germline V gene. This clone occurred once. TCRdb keeps only in-frame clones here, not all; method: immunoSEQ multiplex PCR. The table shows some 150,000 clones, with 75% to 95% occurring only once. The rearrangement joins TRBV10-3 to TRBJ1-5, with 7 bases matching TRBD1. This sequence was found in a man between 25 and 39 years old in good health. The source material was blood. The CDR3 DNA is TGTGCCATCAGTGGTGAACAGGGGAGCAATCAGCCCCAGCATTTT. Translating it yields CAISGEQGSNQPQHF.